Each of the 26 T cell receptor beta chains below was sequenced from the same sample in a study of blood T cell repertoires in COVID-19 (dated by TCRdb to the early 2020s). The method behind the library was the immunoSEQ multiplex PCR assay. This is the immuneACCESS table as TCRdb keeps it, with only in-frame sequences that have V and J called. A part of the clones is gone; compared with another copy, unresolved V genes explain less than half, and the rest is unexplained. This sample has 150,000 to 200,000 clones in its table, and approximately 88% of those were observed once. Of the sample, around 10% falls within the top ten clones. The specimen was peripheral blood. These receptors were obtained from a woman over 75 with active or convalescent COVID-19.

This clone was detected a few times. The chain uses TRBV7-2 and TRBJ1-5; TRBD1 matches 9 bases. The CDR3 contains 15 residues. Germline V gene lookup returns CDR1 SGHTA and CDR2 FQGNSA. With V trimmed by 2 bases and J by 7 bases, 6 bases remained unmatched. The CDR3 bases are TGTGCCAGCAGCTTAACAGGGGGCGCAGGACAGCCCCAGCATTTT. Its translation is CASSLTGGAGQPQHF.

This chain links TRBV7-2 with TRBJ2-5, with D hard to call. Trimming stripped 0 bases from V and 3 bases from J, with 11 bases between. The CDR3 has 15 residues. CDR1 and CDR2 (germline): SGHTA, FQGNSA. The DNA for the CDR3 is TGTGCCAGCAGCTTAGCGTTACAAACCAAAGAGACCCAGTACTTC. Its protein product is CASSLALQTKETQYF. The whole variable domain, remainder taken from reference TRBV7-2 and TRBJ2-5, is GAGVSQSPSNKVTEKGKDVELRCDPISGHTALYWYRQSLGQGLEFLIYFQGNSAPDKSGLPSDRFSAERTGGSVSTLTIQRTQQEDSAVYLCASSLALQTKETQYFGPGTRLLVL.

Written as DNA, the CDR3 is TGCGCCAGTCGACAGGGCTACGGAAACACCATATATTTT. Encoded protein: CASRQGYGNTIYF. The chain carries TRBV10-2 and TRBJ1-3; 7 bases fit TRBD1. Germline lookup yields CDR1 WSHSY and CDR2 SAAADI. CDR3 length: 13 residues. V lost 9 bases to trimming and J lost 4 bases; unmatched junction nucleotides: 6.

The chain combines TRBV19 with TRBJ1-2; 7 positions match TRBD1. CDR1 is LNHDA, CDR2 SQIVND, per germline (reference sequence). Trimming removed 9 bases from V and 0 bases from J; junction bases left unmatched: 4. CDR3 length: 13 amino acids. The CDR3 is CASGTATNYGYTF. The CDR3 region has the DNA TGTGCCAGCGGGACAGCTACTAACTATGGCTACACCTTC.

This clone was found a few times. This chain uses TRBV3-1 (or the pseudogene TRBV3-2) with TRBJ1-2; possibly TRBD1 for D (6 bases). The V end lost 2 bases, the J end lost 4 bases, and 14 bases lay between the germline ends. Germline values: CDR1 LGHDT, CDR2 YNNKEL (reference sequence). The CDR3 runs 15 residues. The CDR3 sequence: CASSQTPQGIYGYTF. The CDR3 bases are TGTGCCAGCAGCCAAACGCCTCAGGGGATCTATGGCTACACCTTC.

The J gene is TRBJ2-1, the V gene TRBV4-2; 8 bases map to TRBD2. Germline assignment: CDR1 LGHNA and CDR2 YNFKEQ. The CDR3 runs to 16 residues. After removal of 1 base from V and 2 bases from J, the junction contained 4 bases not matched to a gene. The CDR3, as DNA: TGTGCCAGCAGCCAAGTGGCGGGGGGACCCTACAATGAGCAGTTCTTC. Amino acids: CASSQVAGGPYNEQFF.

CDR3 DNA: TGTGCCAGCAGCTACAGGGGGACTGAAGCTTTCTTT. It specifies CASSYRGTEAFF. The rearrangement uses TRBV7-2 and TRBJ1-1, with TRBD1 matching over 8 bases. Trimming cost V 4 bases and J 5 bases; bases outside gene matches: 0. Germline assignment: CDR1 SGHTA and CDR2 FQGNSA. The CDR3 loop spans 12 amino acids. The whole variable domain, remainder taken from reference TRBV7-2 and TRBJ1-1, is GAGVSQSPSNKVTEKGKDVELRCDPISGHTALYWYRQSLGQGLEFLIYFQGNSAPDKSGLPSDRFSAERTGGSVSTLTIQRTQQEDSAVYLCASSYRGTEAFFGQGTRLTVV.

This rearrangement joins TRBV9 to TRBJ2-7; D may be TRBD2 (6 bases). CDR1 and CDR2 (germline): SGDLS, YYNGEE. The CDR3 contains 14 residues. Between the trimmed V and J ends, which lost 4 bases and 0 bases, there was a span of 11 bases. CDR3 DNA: TGTGCCAGCAGCCCCCGGACTATCTCCTACGAGCAGTACTTC. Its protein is CASSPRTISYEQYF. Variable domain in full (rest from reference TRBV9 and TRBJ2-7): DSGVTQTPKHLITATGQRVTLRCSPRSGDLSVYWYQQSLDQGLQFLIQYYNGEERAKGNILERFSAQQFPDLHSELNLSSLELGDSALYFCASSPRTISYEQYFGPGTRLTVT.

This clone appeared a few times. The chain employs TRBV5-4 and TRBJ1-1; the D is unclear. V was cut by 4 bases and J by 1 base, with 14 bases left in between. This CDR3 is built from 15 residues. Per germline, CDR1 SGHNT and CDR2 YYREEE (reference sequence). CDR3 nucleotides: TGTGCCAGCAGCCGGGTTGTTGGAGGGAACACTGAAGCTTTCTTT. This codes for CASSRVVGGNTEAFF.

Here the CDR3 reads CASSDWGGATNEKLFF. The CDR3 DNA reads TGTGCCAGCAGTGATTGGGGGGGAGCAACTAATGAAAAACTGTTTTTT. This chain links TRBV25-1 with TRBJ1-4, with TRBD1 as a possible D gene (5 bases). The length of the CDR3 is 16 residues. V gave up 3 bases and J gave up 0 bases, with 11 bases separating them. Per germline, CDR1 MGHDK and CDR2 SYGVNS. Filled out from reference TRBV25-1 and TRBJ1-4, the complete variable domain reads EADIYQTPRYLVIGTGKKITLECSQTMGHDKMYWYQQDPGMELHLIHYSYGVNSTEKGDLSSESTVSRIRTEHFPLTLESARPSHTSQYLCASSDWGGATNEKLFFGSGTQLSVL.

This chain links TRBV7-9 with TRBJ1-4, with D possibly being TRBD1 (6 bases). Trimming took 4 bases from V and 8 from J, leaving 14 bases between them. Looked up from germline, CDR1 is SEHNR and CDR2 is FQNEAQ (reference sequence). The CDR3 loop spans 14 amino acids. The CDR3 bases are TGTGCCAGCAGCTCCAGGGGCACGGGCGAAAAACTGTTTTTT. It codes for CASSSRGTGEKLFF.

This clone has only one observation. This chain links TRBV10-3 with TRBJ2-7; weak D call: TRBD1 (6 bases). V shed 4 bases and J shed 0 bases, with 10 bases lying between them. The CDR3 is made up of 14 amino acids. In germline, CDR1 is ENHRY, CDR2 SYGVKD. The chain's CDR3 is CAISGTVSSYEQYF. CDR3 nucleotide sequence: TGTGCCATCAGTGGGACAGTTAGCTCCTACGAGCAGTACTTC.

CDR3 loop: CASSDGVARNTDTQYF. The CDR3 DNA is TGTGCCAGCAGTGACGGAGTAGCGAGGAACACAGATACGCAGTATTTT. V and J are TRBV6-1 and TRBJ2-3; tentative D call: TRBD2 (5 bases). The CDR3 spans 16 residues. CDR1 is MNHNS, CDR2 SASEGT, per germline. Trimming left V 3 bases short and J 2 bases short, with 15 bases between.

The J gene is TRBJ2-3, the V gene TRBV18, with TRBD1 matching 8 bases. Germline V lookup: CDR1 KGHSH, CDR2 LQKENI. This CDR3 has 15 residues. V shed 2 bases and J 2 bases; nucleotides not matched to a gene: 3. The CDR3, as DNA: TGTGCCAGCTCACCAACAGGGGGACACACAGATACGCAGTATTTT. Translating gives CASSPTGGHTDTQYF.

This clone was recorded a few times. For the CDR3, the DNA is TGTGCCAGTAGGCAAGGGCGGGGTAGCATAGCTGAAGCTTTCTTT. It specifies CASRQGRGSIAEAFF. The rearrangement links TRBV19 to TRBJ1-1; the D is unclear. The germline CDR1 and CDR2 sequences are LNHDA and SQIVND (reference sequence). The V and J ends lost 6 bases and 6 bases respectively, with 20 bases between them. The CDR3 totals 15 residues. The variable domain in full, with the rest retrieved from reference TRBV19 and TRBJ1-1, is DGGITQSPKYLFRKEGQNVTLSCEQNLNHDAMYWYRQDPGQGLRLIYYSQIVNDFQKGDIAEGYSVSREKKESFPLTVTSAQKNPTAFYLCASRQGRGSIAEAFFGQGTRLTVV.

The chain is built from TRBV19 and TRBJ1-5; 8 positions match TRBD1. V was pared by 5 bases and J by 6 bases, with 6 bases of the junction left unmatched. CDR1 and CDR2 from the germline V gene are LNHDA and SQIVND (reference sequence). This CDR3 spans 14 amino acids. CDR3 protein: CASSVQGGSQPQHF. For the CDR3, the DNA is TGTGCCAGTAGTGTACAGGGGGGTTCTCAGCCCCAGCATTTT.

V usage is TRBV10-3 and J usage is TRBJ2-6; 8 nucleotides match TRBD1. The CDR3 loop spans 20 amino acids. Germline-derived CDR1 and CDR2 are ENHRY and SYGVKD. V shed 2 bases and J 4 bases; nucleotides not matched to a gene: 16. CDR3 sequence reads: CAISELAPGQGFAGANVLTF. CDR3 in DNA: TGTGCCATCAGTGAGCTGGCCCCCGGACAGGGATTCGCAGGGGCCAACGTCCTGACTTTC.

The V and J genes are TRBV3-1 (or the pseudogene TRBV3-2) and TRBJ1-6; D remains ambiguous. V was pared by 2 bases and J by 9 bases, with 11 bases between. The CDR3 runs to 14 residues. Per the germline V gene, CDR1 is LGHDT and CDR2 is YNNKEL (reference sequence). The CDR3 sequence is CASSQLGSGSPLHF. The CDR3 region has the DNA TGTGCCAGCAGCCAATTGGGGAGTGGTTCACCCCTCCACTTT.

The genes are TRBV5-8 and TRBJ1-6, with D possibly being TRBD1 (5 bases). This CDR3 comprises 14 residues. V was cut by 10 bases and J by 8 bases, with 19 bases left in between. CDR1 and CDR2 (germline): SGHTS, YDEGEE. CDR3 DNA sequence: TGTGCCTTCCGGCAGGGCCCGTCGGATTCACCCCTCCACTTT. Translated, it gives CAFRQGPSDSPLHF.

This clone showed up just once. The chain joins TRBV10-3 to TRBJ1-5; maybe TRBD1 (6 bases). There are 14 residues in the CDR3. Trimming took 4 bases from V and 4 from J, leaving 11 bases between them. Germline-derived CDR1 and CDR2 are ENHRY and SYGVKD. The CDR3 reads CAISAAGANQPQHF. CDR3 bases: TGTGCCATCAGTGCGGCAGGGGCGAATCAGCCCCAGCATTTT.

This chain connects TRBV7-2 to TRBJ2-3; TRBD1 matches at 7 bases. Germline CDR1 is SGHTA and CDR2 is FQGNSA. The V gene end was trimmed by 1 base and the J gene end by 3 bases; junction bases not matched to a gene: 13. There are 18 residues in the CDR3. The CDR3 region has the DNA TGTGCCAGCAGCTTAGGTCCCCCGACAGGGAAGGGGACAGATACGCAGTATTTT. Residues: CASSLGPPTGKGTDTQYF. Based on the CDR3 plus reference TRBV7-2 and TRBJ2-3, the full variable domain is GAGVSQSPSNKVTEKGKDVELRCDPISGHTALYWYRQSLGQGLEFLIYFQGNSAPDKSGLPSDRFSAERTGGSVSTLTIQRTQQEDSAVYLCASSLGPPTGKGTDTQYFGPGTRLTVL.

In nucleotides, the CDR3 is TGTGCCAGCAGGGACAGGATATTCCAAGAGACCCAGTACTTC. Translated, it gives CASRDRIFQETQYF. The chain links TRBV6-5 to TRBJ2-5; TRBD1 aligns across 7 bases. After removal of 6 bases from V and 1 base from J, the junction contained 5 bases not matched to a gene. This CDR3 is 14 amino acids long. Germline lookup yields CDR1 MNHEY and CDR2 SVGAGI.

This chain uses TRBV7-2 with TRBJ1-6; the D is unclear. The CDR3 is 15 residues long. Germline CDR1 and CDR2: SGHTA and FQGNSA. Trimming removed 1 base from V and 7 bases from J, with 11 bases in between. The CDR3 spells CASSLVRLENSPLHF. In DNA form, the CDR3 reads TGTGCCAGCAGCTTAGTCCGACTGGAGAATTCACCCCTCCACTTT.

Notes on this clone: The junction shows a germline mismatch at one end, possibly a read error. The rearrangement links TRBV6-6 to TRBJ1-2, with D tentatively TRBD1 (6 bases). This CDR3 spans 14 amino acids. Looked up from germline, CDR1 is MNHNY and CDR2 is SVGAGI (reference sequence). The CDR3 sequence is CASTYRQAFNGYTF. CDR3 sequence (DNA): TGTGCCAGCACTTACCGACAGGCTTTTAATGGCTACACCTTC.

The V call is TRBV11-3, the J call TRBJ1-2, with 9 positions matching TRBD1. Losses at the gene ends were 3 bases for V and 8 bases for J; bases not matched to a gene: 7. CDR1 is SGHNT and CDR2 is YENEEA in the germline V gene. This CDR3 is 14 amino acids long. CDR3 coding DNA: TGTGCCAGCAGCTTGTCGGACAGGGGAGAGGGCTACACCTTC. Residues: CASSLSDRGEGYTF.

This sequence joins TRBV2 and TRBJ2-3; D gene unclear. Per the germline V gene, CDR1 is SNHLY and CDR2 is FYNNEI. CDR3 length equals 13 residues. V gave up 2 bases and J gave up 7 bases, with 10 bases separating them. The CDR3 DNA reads TGTGCCAGCAGTGAACAGCGATCAAATACGCAGTATTTT. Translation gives CASSEQRSNTQYF.